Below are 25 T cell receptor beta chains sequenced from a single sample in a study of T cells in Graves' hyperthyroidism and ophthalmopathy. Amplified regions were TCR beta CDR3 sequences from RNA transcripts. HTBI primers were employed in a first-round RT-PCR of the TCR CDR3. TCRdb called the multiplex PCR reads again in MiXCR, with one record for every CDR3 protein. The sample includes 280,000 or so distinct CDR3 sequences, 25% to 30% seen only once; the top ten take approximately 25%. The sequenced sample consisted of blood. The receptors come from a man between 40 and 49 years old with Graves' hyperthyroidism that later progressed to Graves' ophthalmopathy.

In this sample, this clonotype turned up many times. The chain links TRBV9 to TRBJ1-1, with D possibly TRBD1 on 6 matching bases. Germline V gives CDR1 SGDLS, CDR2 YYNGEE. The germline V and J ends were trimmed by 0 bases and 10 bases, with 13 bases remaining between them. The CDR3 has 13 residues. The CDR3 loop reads CASSVGNGQRAFF. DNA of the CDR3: TGTGCCAGCAGCGTAGGAAACGGACAGAGAGCTTTCTTT.

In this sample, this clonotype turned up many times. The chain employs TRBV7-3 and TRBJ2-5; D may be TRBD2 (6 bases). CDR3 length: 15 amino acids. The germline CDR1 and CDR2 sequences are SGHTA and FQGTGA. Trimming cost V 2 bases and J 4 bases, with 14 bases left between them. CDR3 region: CASSLGRRGAETQYF. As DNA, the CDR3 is TGTGCCAGCAGCTTAGGAAGGCGGGGAGCAGAGACCCAGTACTTC.

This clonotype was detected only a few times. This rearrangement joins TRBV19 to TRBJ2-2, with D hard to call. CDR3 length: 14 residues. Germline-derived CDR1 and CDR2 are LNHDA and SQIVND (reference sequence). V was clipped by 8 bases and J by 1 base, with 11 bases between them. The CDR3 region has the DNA TGTGCCAGTCGACGGGCGATGAACACCGGGGAGCTGTTTTTT. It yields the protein CASRRAMNTGELFF.

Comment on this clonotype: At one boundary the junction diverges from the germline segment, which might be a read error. The CDR3 bases are TGTGCCAACAGCAGGGGACCTGGGGAGACCCAGTACTTC. Translating it yields CANSRGPGETQYF. V gene TRBV15 combines with J gene TRBJ2-5, with TRBD1 as a possible D gene (6 bases). There are 13 residues in the CDR3. CDR1 is LNHNV, CDR2 YYDKDF, per germline (reference sequence).

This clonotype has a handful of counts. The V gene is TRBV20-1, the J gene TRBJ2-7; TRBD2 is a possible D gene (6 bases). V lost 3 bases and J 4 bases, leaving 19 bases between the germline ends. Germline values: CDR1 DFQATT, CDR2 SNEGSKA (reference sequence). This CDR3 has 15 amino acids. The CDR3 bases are TGCAGTGCTAGGGATATTCGGGGCGGGGATTACGAGCAGTACTTC. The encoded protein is CSARDIRGGDYEQYF.

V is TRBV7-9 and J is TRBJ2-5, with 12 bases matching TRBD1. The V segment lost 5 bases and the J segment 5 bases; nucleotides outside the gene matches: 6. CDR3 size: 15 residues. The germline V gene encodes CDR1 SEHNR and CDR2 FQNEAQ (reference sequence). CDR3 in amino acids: CASSGDRGRLETQYF. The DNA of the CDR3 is TGTGCCAGCAGCGGGGACAGGGGGCGTCTTGAGACCCAGTACTTC.

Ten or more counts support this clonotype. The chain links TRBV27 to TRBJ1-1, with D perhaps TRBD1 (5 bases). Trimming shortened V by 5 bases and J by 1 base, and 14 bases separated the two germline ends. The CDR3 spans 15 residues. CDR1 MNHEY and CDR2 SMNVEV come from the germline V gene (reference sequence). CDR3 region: CASSPRQYANTEAFF. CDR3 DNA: TGTGCCAGCAGTCCCAGACAGTACGCGAACACTGAAGCTTTCTTT.

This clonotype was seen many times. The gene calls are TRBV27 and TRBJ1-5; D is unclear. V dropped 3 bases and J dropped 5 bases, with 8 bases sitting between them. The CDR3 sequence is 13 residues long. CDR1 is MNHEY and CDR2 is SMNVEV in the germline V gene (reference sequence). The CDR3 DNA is TGTGCCAGCAGTTTCGGCGGATATCAGCCCCAGCATTTT. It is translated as CASSFGGYQPQHF.

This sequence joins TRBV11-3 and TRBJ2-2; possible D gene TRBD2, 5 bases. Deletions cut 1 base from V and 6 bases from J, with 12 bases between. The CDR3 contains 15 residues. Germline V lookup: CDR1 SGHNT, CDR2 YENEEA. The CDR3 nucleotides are TGTGCCAGCAGCTTAGTATCCGGGAATCCCGGGGAGCTGTTTTTT. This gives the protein CASSLVSGNPGELFF.

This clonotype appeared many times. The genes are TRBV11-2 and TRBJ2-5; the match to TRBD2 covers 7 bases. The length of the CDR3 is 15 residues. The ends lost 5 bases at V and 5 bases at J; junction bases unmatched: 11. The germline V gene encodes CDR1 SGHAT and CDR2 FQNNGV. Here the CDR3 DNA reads TGTGCCAGCAGCCCACCCAGCGGGATTGAGGAGACCCAGTACTTC. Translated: CASSPPSGIEETQYF.

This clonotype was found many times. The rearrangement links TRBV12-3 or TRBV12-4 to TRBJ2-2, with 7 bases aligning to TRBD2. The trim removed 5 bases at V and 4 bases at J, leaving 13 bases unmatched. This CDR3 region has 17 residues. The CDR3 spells CASSLGGMTARTGELFF. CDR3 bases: TGTGCCAGCAGTCTGGGGGGGATGACTGCACGCACCGGGGAGCTGTTTTTT.

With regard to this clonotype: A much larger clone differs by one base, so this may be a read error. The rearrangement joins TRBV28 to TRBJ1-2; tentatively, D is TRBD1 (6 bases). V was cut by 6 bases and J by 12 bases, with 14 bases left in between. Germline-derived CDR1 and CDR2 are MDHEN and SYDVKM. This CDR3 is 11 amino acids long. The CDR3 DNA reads TGTGCCAGCAGCACCGGGACAAACCACACCTTC. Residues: CASSTGTNHTF.

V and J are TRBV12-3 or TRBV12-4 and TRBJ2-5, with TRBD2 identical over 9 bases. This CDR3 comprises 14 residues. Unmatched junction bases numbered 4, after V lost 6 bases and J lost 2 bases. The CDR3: CASSLAGIQETQYF. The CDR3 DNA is TGTGCCAGCAGCCTAGCGGGAATTCAAGAGACCCAGTACTTC.

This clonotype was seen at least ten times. CDR3 DNA sequence: TGTGCCAGTACAGGGTGGAACGGGGAGCTGTTTTTT. It yields the protein CASTGWNGELFF. The genes are TRBV5-8 and TRBJ2-2, with TRBD1 as a possible D gene (6 bases). Germline V CDR1 and CDR2: SGHTS, YDEGEE. The CDR3 is made up of 12 amino acids. Trimming took off 8 bases at V and 7 bases at J, with 12 bases between the two ends.

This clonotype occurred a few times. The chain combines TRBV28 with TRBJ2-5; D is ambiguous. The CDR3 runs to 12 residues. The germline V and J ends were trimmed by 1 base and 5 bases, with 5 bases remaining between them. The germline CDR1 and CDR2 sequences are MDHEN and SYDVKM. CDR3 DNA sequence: TGTGCCAGCAGTTTATACTCCGAGACCCAGTACTTC. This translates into CASSLYSETQYF.

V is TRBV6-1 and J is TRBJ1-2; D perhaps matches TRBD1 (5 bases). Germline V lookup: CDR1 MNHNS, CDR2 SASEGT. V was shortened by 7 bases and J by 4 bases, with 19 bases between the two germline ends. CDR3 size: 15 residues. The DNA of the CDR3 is TGTGCCAGCATGGGGCTCGGCAGAACGGGCTATGGCTACACCTTC. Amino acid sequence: CASMGLGRTGYGYTF.

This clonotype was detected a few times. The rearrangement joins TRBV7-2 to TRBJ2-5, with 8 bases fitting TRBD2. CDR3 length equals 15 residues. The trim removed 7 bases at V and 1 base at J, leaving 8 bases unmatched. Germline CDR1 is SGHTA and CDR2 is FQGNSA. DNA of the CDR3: TGTGCCAGCAACTCCAGGACTAGCAGCCAAGAGACCCAGTACTTC. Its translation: CASNSRTSSQETQYF.

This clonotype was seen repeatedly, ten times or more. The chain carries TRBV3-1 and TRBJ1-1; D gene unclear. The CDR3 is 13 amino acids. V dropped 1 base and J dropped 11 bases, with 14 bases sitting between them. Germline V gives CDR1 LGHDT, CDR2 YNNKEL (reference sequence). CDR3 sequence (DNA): TGTGCCAGCAGCCAAGCGGTGGTGGCAACCGCTTTCTTT. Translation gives CASSQAVVATAFF.

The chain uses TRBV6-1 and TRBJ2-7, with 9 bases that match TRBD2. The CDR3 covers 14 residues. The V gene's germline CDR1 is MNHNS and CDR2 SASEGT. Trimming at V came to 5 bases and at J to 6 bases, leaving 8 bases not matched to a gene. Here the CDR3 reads CASSRRGTSFEQYF. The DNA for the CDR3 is TGTGCCAGCAGTCGGCGAGGGACTAGCTTCGAGCAGTACTTC.

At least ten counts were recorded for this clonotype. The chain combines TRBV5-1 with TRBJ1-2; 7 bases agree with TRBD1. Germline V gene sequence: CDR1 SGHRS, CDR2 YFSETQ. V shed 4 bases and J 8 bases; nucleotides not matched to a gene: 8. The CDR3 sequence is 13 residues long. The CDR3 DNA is TGCGCCAGCAGCCCGGGACAGAACTTAGGCTACACCTTC. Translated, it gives CASSPGQNLGYTF.

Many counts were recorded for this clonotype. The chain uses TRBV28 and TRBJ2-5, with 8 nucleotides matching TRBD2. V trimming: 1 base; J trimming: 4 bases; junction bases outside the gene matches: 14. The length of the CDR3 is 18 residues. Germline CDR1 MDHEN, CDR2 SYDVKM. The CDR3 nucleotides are TGTGCCAGCAGTTTATCCCCCCGGGCTAGCGGGTGGGGAGAGACCCAGTACTTC. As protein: CASSLSPRASGWGETQYF. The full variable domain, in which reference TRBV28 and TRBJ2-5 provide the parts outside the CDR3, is DVKVTQSSRYLVKRTGEKVFLECVQDMDHENMFWYRQDPGLGLRLIYFSYDVKMKEKGDIPEGYSVSREKKERFSLILESASTNQTSMYLCASSLSPRASGWGETQYFGPGTRLLVL.

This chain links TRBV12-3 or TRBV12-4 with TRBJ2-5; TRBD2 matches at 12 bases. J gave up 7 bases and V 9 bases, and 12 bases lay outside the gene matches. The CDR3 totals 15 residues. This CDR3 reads CASRQLAGGPGTQYF. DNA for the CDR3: TGTGCCAGTAGGCAACTAGCGGGAGGTCCCGGGACCCAGTACTTC.

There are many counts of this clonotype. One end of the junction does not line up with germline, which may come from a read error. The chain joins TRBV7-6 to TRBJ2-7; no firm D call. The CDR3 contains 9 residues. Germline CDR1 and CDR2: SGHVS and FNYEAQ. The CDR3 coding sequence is TGCTCTATGTCCTACGAGCAGTACTTC. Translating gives CSMSYEQYF.

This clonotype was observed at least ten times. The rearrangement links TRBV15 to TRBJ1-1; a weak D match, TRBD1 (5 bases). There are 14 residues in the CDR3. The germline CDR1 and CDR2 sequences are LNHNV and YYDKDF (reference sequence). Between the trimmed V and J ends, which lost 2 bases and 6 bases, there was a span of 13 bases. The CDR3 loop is CATSRRGIFAEAFF. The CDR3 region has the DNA TGTGCCACCAGCAGACGGGGCATCTTCGCTGAAGCTTTCTTT.

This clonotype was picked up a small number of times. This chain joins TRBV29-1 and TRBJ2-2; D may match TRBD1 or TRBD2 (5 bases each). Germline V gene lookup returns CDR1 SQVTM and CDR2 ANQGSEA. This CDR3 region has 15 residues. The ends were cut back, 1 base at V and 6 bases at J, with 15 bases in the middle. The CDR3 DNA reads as TGCAGCGTTGAAGGGGGGTCTAGCTTGCCCGGGGAGCTGTTTTTT. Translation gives CSVEGGSSLPGELFF.